The 4 T cell receptor beta chains given below trace back to one sample, sequenced in a study of shared clonotypes between healthy human individuals (dated by TCRdb to about 2020). Library preparation used the immunoSEQ multiplex PCR assay. This immuneACCESS table, as held by TCRdb, lists in-frame sequences with V and J called but not all clones. Of the missing ones, under half trace to an unresolved V gene in checked studies; the others have no known cause. This sample gives millions of clones in total; approximately 95% of them show up just once. 0.1% to 0.15% of the sample comes from the top ten. Sequences were obtained from naive CD4+ T cells sorted from blood. The sample's cell subset or site, from its label and the paper: CD45RA+ positively selected. The receptors derive from a man between 18 and 29 years old in good health.

CDR3: CAWRDRLPGDEKLFF. The CDR3 DNA reads as TGTGCCTGGAGAGACAGGCTTCCCGGGGATGAAAAACTGTTTTTT. The rearrangement links TRBV30 to TRBJ1-4, with D perhaps TRBD1 (6 bases). The CDR3 is made up of 15 amino acids. Germline-derived CDR1 and CDR2 are GTSNPN and SVGIG (reference sequence). The V and J ends lost 3 bases and 6 bases respectively, with 17 bases between them. Combining the CDR3 with reference TRBV30 and TRBJ1-4 gives the whole variable domain SQTIHQWPATLVQPVGSPLSLECTVEGTSNPNLYWYRQAAGRGLQLLFYSVGIGQISSEVPQNLSASRPQDRQFILSSKKLLLSDSGFYLCAWRDRLPGDEKLFFGSGTQLSVL.

The V gene is TRBV5-1, the J gene TRBJ2-5, with TRBD2 as a possible D gene (6 bases). Germline CDR1 is SGHRS and CDR2 is YFSETQ. Trimming removed 4 bases at V and 1 base at J, with 14 bases between. The CDR3 runs 15 residues. The CDR3 DNA is TGCGCCAGCAGCCCGACGAACGGGGGCCAAGAGACCCAGTACTTC. Protein sequence: CASSPTNGGQETQYF.

V usage is TRBV5-4 and J usage is TRBJ2-6; the match to TRBD1 covers 7 bases. The length of the CDR3 is 17 residues. Unmatched junction bases numbered 7, after V lost 4 bases and J lost 0 bases. The germline gives CDR1 SGHNT, CDR2 YYREEE (reference sequence). The CDR3 region is CASSPRDRPSGANVLTF. Written as DNA, the CDR3 is TGTGCCAGCAGCCCCAGGGACAGACCCTCTGGGGCCAACGTCCTGACTTTC.

The rearrangement links TRBV14 to TRBJ2-4; D possibly corresponds to TRBD1 (6 bases). From germline, CDR1 is SGHDN and CDR2 FVKESK. Trimming stripped 4 bases from V and 1 base from J, with 8 bases between. CDR3 length: 14 residues. CDR3 in amino acids: CASSLTGAKNIQYF. The DNA of the CDR3 is TGTGCCAGCAGCCTTACAGGGGCCAAAAACATTCAGTACTTC.